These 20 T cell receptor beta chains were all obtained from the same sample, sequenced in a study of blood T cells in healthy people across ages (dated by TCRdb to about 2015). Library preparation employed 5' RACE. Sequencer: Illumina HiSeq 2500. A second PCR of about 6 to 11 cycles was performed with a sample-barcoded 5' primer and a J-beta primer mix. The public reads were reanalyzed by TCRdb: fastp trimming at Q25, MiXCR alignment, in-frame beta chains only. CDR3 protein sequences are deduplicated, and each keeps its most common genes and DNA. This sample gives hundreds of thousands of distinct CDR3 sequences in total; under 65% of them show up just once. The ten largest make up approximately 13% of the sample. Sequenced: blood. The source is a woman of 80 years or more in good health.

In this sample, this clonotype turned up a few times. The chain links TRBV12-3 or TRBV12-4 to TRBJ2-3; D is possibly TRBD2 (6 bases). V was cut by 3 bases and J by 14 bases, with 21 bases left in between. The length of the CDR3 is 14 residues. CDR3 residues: CASSFAGGRGRRYF. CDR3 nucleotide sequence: TGTGCCAGCAGTTTTGCCGGCGGGCGGGGCCGGCGGTATTTT.

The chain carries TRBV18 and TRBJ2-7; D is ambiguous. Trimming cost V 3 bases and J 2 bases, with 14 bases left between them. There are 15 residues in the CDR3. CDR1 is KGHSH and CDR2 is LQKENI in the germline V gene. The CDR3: CASSPSQALAYEQYF. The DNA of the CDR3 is TGTGCCAGCTCACCCTCCCAGGCCCTAGCCTACGAGCAGTACTTC.

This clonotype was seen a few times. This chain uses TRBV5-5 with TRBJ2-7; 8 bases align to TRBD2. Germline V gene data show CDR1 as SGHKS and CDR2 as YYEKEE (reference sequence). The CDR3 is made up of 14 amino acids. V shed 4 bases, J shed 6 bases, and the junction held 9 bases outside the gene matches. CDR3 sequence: CASSRRAGESEQYF. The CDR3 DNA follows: TGTGCCAGCAGCCGACGAGCGGGAGAGTCCGAGCAGTACTTC.

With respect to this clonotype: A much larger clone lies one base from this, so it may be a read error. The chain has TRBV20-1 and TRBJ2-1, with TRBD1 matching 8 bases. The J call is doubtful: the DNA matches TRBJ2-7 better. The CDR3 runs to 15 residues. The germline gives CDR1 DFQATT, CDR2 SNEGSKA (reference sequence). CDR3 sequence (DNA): TGCAGTGCTAGAGATCGAAGGACAGGGTACAATGAGCAGTACTTC. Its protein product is CSARDRRTGYNEQYF.

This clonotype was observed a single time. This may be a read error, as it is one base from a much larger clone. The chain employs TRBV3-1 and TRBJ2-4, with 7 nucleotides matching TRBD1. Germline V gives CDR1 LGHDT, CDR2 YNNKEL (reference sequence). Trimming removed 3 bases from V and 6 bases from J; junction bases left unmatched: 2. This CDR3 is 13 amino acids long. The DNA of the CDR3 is TGTGCCAGCAGCCAGACAGGGATAAACATTCAGTACTTC. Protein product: CASSQTGINIQYF.

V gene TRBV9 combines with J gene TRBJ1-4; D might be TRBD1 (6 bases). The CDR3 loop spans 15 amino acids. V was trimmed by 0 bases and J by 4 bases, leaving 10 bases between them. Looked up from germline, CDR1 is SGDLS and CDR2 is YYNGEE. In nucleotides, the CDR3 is TGTGCCAGCAGCGTAGCTCAGGGGTTTAATGAAAAACTGTTTTTT. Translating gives CASSVAQGFNEKLFF.

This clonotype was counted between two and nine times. In DNA form, the CDR3 reads TGCGCCAGCACCAATGCCGGGACTAGCGAAACCAATGAGCAGTTCTTC. This sequence encodes CASTNAGTSETNEQFF. This sequence joins TRBV4-1 and TRBJ2-1; 10 nucleotides align to TRBD2. This CDR3 has 16 residues. Per the germline V gene, CDR1 is MGHRA and CDR2 is YSYEKL. Trimming took 7 bases from V and 6 from J; bases not matched to a gene: 12.

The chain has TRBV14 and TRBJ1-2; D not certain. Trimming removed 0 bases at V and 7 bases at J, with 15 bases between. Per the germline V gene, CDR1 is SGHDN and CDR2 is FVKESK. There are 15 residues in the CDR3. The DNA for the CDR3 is TGTGCCAGCAGCCAAGATGGGTCAGGCGGGCGTGGCTACACCTTC. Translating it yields CASSQDGSGGRGYTF.

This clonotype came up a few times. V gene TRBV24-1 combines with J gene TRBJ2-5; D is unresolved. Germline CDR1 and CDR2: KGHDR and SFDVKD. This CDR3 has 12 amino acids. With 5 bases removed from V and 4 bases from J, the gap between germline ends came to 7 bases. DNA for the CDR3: TGTGCCACCAGTGCTCGTGGAGAGACCCAGTACTTC. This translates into CATSARGETQYF.

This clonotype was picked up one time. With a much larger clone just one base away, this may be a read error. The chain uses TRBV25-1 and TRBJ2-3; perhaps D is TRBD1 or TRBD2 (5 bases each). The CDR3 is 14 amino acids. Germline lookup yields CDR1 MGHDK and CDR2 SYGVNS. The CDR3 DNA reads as TGTGCCGGCAGTGCCCTGAGGGGTTCAGATACGCAGTATTTT. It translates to CAGSALRGSDTQYF.

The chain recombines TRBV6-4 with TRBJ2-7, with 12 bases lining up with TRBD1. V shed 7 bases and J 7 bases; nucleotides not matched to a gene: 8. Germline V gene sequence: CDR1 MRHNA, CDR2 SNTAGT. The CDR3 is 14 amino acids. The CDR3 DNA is TGTGCCAGCAAACCGGGACAGGGGGCGGGGGAGCAGTACTTC. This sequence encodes CASKPGQGAGEQYF.

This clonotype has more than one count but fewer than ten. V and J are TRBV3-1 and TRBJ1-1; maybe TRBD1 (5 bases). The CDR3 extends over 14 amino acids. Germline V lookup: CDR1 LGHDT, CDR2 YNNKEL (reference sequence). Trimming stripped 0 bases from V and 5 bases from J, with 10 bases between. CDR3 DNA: TGTGCCAGCAGCCAAGACCAGGACACAACTGAAGCTTTCTTT. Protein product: CASSQDQDTTEAFF.

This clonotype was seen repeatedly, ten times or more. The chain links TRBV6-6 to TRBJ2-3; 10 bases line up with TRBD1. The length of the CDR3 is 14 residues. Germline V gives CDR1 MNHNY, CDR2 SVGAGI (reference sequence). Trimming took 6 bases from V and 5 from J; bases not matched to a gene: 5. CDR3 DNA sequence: TGTGCCAGCAGCCGGGACAGGGGAGTAGATACGCAGTATTTT. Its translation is CASSRDRGVDTQYF.

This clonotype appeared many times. The CDR3 reads CASSSAGTGNREQYF. The CDR3 DNA is TGTGCCAGCAGCTCTGCCGGGACAGGGAACAGAGAGCAGTACTTC. The chain employs TRBV5-6 and TRBJ2-5; TRBD1 matches at 9 bases. In germline, CDR1 is SGHDT, CDR2 YYEEEE. The CDR3 consists of 15 residues. V trimming: 3 bases; J trimming: 11 bases; junction bases outside the gene matches: 14.

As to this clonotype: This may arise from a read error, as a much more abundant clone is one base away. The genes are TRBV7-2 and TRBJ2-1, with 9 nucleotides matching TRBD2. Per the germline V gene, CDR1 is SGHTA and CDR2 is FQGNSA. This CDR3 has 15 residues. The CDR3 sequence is CASSLSRLAGYDQFF. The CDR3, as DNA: TGTGCCAGCAGCTTAAGTAGGCTAGCGGGGTATGACCAGTTCTTC.

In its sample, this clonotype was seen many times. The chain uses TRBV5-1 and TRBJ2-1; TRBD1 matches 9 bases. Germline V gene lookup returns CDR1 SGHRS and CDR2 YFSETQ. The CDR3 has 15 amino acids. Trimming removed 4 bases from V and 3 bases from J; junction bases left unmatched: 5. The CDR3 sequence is CASSPGQGNYNEQFF. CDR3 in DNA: TGCGCCAGCAGCCCCGGACAGGGGAACTACAATGAGCAGTTCTTC.

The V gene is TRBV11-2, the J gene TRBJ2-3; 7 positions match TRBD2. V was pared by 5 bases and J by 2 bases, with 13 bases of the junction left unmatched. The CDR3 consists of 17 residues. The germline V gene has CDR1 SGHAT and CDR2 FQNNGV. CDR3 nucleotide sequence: TGTGCCAGCAGCGATTCCGCTAGCGGTATCTACACAGATACGCAGTATTTT. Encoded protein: CASSDSASGIYTDTQYF.

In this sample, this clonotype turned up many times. The CDR3 DNA sequence: TGTGCATGGGCAGAGAGCCTCGAGCAGTACTTC. It is translated as CAWAESLEQYF. This chain uses TRBV7-9 with TRBJ2-7; unclear D gene. This CDR3 region has 11 residues. The germline CDR1 and CDR2 sequences are SEHNR and FQNEAQ (reference sequence).

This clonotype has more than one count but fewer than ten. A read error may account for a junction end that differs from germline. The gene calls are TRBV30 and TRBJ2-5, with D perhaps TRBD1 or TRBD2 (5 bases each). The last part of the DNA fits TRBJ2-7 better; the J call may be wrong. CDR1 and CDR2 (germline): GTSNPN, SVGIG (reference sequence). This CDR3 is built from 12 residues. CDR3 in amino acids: CAGSVGEYEQYF. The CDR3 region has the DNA TGTGCCGGGAGTGTAGGGGAATACGAGCAGTACTTC.

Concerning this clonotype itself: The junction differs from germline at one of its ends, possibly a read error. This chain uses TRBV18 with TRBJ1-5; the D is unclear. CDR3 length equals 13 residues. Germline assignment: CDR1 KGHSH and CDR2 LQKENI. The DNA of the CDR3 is TGTGCCAGCTCACCATGGAGGAATCAGCCCCGGCATTTT. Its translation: CASSPWRNQPRHF.